These 14 T cell receptor beta chains came from one sample sequenced in a study of cytomegalovirus exposure and HLA in healthy donors. The PCR used 60 Vbeta and 13 Jbeta primers. The assay was immunoSEQ multiplex PCR, and TCRdb's table has in-frame clones only and misses some. The data show about 130,000 clones, 85% to 90% seen once. Sequenced: PBMCs. The receptors were sampled from a young woman in good health and CMV-seropositive.

The rearrangement links TRBV7-3 to TRBJ2-1; 11 bases are a match to TRBD2. CDR3 size: 16 residues. Losses at the gene ends were 0 bases for V and 9 bases for J; bases not matched to a gene: 7. Germline V gives CDR1 SGHTA, CDR2 FQGTGA. CDR3 in amino acids: CASSLTLAGGISEQFF. The CDR3 coding sequence is TGTGCCAGCAGCTTAACTCTAGCGGGAGGAATTTCTGAGCAGTTCTTC. The entire variable domain, with the rest obtained from reference TRBV7-3 and TRBJ2-1, is as follows: GAGVSQTPSNKVTEKGKYVELRCDPISGHTALYWYRQSLGQGPEFLIYFQGTGAADDSGLPNDRFFAVRPEGSVSTLKIQRTERGDSAVYLCASSLTLAGGISEQFFGPGTRLTVL.

This sequence joins TRBV10-2 and TRBJ2-3; 7 nucleotides line up with TRBD2. This CDR3 spans 14 amino acids. Germline V gives CDR1 WSHSY, CDR2 SAAADI. The ends lost 6 bases at V and 5 bases at J; junction bases unmatched: 8. CDR3 protein: CASSWDYLRDTQYF. Here the CDR3 DNA reads TGCGCCAGCAGCTGGGACTACCTTAGAGATACGCAGTATTTT.

This sequence joins TRBV4-2 and TRBJ1-2; TRBD1 matches 7 bases. Losses at the gene ends were 2 bases for V and 1 base for J; bases not matched to a gene: 16. This CDR3 region has 19 residues. In germline, CDR1 is LGHNA, CDR2 YNFKEQ. The CDR3 DNA sequence: TGTGCCAGCAGCCAAACCTCCTACGGGACAGCCTTACTTAACTATGGCTACACCTTC. Translating gives CASSQTSYGTALLNYGYTF.

The chain is built from TRBV28 and TRBJ1-2; D ambiguous. This CDR3 is built from 13 residues. V dropped 5 bases and J dropped 3 bases, with 10 bases sitting between them. From germline, CDR1 is MDHEN and CDR2 SYDVKM. The CDR3 coding sequence is TGTGCCAGCAGTGTAGGGAGGGACTATGGCTACACCTTC. Amino acids: CASSVGRDYGYTF.

Only one count was recorded for this clone. The chain combines TRBV13 with TRBJ1-5; TRBD1 might be the D (6 bases). V dropped 5 bases and J dropped 9 bases, with 17 bases sitting between them. The CDR3 is 14 amino acids. The germline V gene encodes CDR1 PRHDT and CDR2 FYEKMQ (reference sequence). This CDR3 reads CASSPGQHQGPQHF. Written as DNA, the CDR3 is TGTGCCAGCAGCCCCGGACAGCATCAGGGGCCCCAGCATTTT.

The V call is TRBV2, the J call TRBJ2-7; D might be TRBD1 (6 bases). Germline CDR1 reads SNHLY; CDR2 reads FYNNEI. V lost 6 bases, J lost 5 bases, and 11 bases lay in between. This CDR3 contains 12 residues. The CDR3 sequence: CASRGRGDEQYF. As DNA, the CDR3 is TGTGCCAGCAGAGGCAGGGGTGACGAGCAGTACTTC. The full variable domain, with the rest looked up from reference TRBV2 and TRBJ2-7, is EPEVTQTPSHQVTQMGQEVILRCVPISNHLYFYWYRQILGQKVEFLVSFYNNEISEKSEIFDDQFSVERPDGSNFTLKIRSTKLEDSAMYFCASRGRGDEQYFGPGTRLTVT.

This clone was detected only once. The V and J genes are TRBV9 and TRBJ1-1, with D tentatively TRBD1 (6 bases). This CDR3 contains 15 residues. Looked up from germline, CDR1 is SGDLS and CDR2 is YYNGEE. Trimming removed 2 bases from V and 1 base from J, with 12 bases in between. The CDR3 DNA reads as TGTGCCAGCAGCGTCCAGGGGTGGGGGAACACTGAAGCTTTCTTT. It specifies CASSVQGWGNTEAFF.

The chain has TRBV5-1 and TRBJ2-2; no definite D call. CDR1 and CDR2 (germline): SGHRS, YFSETQ. V was pared by 4 bases and J by 4 bases, with 11 bases between. This CDR3 has 14 residues. The CDR3 protein is CASSPRTPTGELFF. For the CDR3, the DNA is TGCGCCAGCAGCCCTCGCACTCCCACCGGGGAGCTGTTTTTT.

The chain recombines TRBV5-6 with TRBJ1-2; D not certain. Trimming pared 5 bases from V and 4 bases from J, leaving 15 bases between. Per germline, CDR1 SGHDT and CDR2 YYEEEE. The CDR3 is made up of 14 amino acids. The CDR3 region has the DNA TGTGCCAGCAGTTCCTCAGGCCGCTTCTATGGCTACACCTTC. It specifies CASSSSGRFYGYTF. Filled out from reference TRBV5-6 and TRBJ1-2, the complete variable domain reads DAGVTQSPTHLIKTRGQQVTLRCSPKSGHDTVSWYQQALGQGPQFIFQYYEEEERQRGNFPDRFSGHQFPNYSSELNVNALLLGDSALYLCASSSSGRFYGYTFGSGTRLTVV.

J is TRBJ2-5 and V is TRBV7-9, with TRBD2 as a possible D gene (6 bases). V lost 7 bases to trimming and J lost 5 bases, with 14 bases between them. CDR1 is SEHNR and CDR2 is FQNEAQ in the germline V gene (reference sequence). CDR3 size: 13 residues. CDR3 residues: CASTGLPRETQYF. CDR3 sequence (DNA): TGTGCCAGCACGGGACTCCCCAGGGAGACCCAGTACTTC.

CDR3 in DNA: TGTGCCAGCATTCCCTCCCCGGGAATTCAGGAAGGTGGGAGCAATCAGCCCCAGCATTTT. Translation gives CASIPSPGIQEGGSNQPQHF. The chain employs TRBV28 and TRBJ1-5; D is uncertain. The ends were cut back, 7 bases at V and 1 base at J, with 29 bases in the middle. The CDR3 spans 20 residues. The germline V gene has CDR1 MDHEN and CDR2 SYDVKM.

CDR3 residues: CASSLAPDEQYF. The CDR3 coding sequence is TGTGCCAGCAGCTTGGCCCCGGACGAGCAGTACTTC. The J gene is TRBJ2-7, the V gene TRBV5-6; no clear D. V shed 0 bases and J shed 5 bases, with 6 bases lying between them. CDR1 is SGHDT and CDR2 is YYEEEE in the germline V gene. The CDR3 covers 12 residues.

J is TRBJ2-3 and V is TRBV13; D is ambiguous. CDR1 and CDR2 (germline): PRHDT, FYEKMQ (reference sequence). This CDR3 comprises 14 residues. The V and J ends lost 2 bases and 2 bases respectively, with 8 bases between them. The CDR3 DNA reads as TGTGCCAGCAGCTTAAGAGAGTCCACAGATACGCAGTATTTT. Translating gives CASSLRESTDTQYF.

As DNA, the CDR3 is TGTGCCATCAGTCCAGACATGAACACTGAAGCTTTCTTT. Its protein is CAISPDMNTEAFF. The chain is built from TRBV10-3 and TRBJ1-1; D remains ambiguous. The ends were cut back, 5 bases at V and 0 bases at J, with 7 bases in the middle. The V gene's germline CDR1 is ENHRY and CDR2 SYGVKD. CDR3 size: 13 residues.